This TCR beta chain stems from a study of OX40 agonist ivuxolimab in advanced cancers. Profiled with immunoSEQ multiplex PCR; TCRdb holds only in-frame clones, not every one. The data hold over 30,000 clones, with roughly 91% observed a single time. CDR3 length equals 13 residues. V gave up 5 bases and J gave up 7 bases; unmatched junction bases: 3. Per the germline V gene, CDR1 is LGHNA and CDR2 is YNFKEQ. The sequencing used CD4+ or CD8+ T cells sorted from blood, collected in a trial of the OX40 agonist ivuxolimab. The TCR originated in an adult with an advanced solid tumor such as melanoma, head and neck, liver or kidney cancer. V and J are TRBV4-2 and TRBJ1-2; 11 bases fit TRBD1. The DNA for the CDR3 is TGTGCCAGCAGCTGGGACAGGGGGTCTGGCTACACCTTC. Protein sequence: CASSWDRGSGYTF.